Listed here are 4 T cell receptor beta chains from one sample, sequenced in a study of CD8+CD57+ T cells in acquired aplastic anemia. It was genomic DNA that served as the template for profiling TCR beta VDJ and CDR3. TCRdb fed the reads into MiXCR, producing one record per CDR3 protein. Among around 400,000 distinct CDR3 sequences listed, 65% to 80% were seen once. What was sequenced was sorted CD4+, CD8+, or CD8+CD57+ T cells (not recorded which) from PBMCs. These receptors all stem from a human donor in good health, serving as a control.

Points on this clonotype: One junction end does not reproduce the germline sequence, and a read error may be involved. The CDR3 region has the DNA TGTGCCAGCAGCCTAGACCGAGGAAACTATGGATACTTTTTC. Amino acid sequence: CASSLDRGNYGYFF. V gene TRBV7-3 combines with J gene TRBJ1-2, with D hard to call. This CDR3 has 14 amino acids. Looked up from germline, CDR1 is SGHTA and CDR2 is FQGTGA.

Of note for this clonotype: Compared with germline, one end of the junction differs, possibly owing to a read error. The chain combines TRBV15 with TRBJ1-1; D not certain. Germline V CDR1 and CDR2: LNHNV, YYDKDF (reference sequence). CDR3 length: 14 amino acids. CDR3: CATSRDRVDTEAIF. The CDR3 DNA reads as TGTGCCACCAGCAGAGATAGGGTCGATACTGAAGCTATCTTT. Complete variable domain (other parts from reference TRBV15 and TRBJ1-1): DAMVIQNPRYQVTQFGKPVTLSCSQTLNHNVMYWYQQKSSQAPKLLFHYYDKDFNNEADTPDNFQSRRPNTSFCFLDIRSPGLGDTAMYLCATSRDRVDTEAIFGQGTRLTVV.

This chain links TRBV7-9 with TRBJ2-5, with 9 bases that match TRBD2. CDR1 SEHNR and CDR2 FQNEAQ come from the germline V gene (reference sequence). V was pared by 5 bases and J by 2 bases, with 6 bases of the junction left unmatched. The CDR3 runs 15 residues. The CDR3 loop is CASSPYLAGQETQYF. For the CDR3, the DNA is TGTGCCAGCAGCCCCTACCTAGCGGGACAAGAGACCCAGTACTTC.

Comment on this clonotype: The junction departs from the called germline gene at one end, perhaps through a read error. V usage is TRBV7-3 and J usage is TRBJ2-7; a possible D gene is TRBD2 (5 bases). The germline gives CDR1 SGHTA, CDR2 FQGTGA. The CDR3 contains 13 residues. The CDR3 sequence: CATSRDNGYGKYF. The CDR3 DNA follows: TGTGCCACCAGCAGAGATAACGGCTACGGGAAGTACTTC.